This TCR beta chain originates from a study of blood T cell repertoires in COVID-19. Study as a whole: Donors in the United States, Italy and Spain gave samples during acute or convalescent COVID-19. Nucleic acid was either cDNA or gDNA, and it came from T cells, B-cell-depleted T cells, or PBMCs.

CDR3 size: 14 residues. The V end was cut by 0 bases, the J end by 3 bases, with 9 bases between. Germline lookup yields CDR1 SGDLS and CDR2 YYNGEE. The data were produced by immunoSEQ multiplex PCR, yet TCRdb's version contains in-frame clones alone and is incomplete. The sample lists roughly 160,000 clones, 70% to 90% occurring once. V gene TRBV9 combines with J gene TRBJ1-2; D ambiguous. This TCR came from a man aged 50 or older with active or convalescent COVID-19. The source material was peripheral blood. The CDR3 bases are TGTGCCAGCAGCGTAGATATCTACTACTATGGCTACACCTTC. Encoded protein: CASSVDIYYYGYTF.